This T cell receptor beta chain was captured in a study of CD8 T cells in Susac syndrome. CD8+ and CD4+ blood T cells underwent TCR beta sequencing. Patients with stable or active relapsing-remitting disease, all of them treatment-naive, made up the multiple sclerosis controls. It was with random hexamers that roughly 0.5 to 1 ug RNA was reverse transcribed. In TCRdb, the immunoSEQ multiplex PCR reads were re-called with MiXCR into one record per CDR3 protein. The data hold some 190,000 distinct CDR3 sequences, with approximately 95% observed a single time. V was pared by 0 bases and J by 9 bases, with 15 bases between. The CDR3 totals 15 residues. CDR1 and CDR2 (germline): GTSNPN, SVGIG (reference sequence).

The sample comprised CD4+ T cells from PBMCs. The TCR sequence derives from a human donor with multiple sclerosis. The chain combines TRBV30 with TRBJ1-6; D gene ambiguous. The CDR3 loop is CAWSVEGIYGSPLHF. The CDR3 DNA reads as TGTGCCTGGAGTGTTGAAGGGATCTACGGTTCACCCCTCCACTTT.